The 15 T cell receptor beta chains reported below all come from one sample, sequenced in a study of Ad26.COV2.S vaccination and SARS-CoV-2 variants. Treatment here: around 19 received Ad26.COV2.S at low or high dose, single or two shots; about 5 received placebo; per-sample allocation not given. Sampling was performed 63 days after the first vaccine or placebo injection. The data were produced by immunoSEQ multiplex PCR, yet TCRdb's version contains in-frame clones alone and is incomplete. The table includes roughly 410,000 clones, 83% detected once. The sample was peripheral blood, taken in a trial of Ad26.COV2.S vaccine versus placebo. These receptors were obtained from a person aged 18 to 65 who received the Ad26.COV2.S COVID-19 vaccine or a placebo.

This chain joins TRBV29-1 and TRBJ1-1; D possibly corresponds to TRBD1 (5 bases). The V gene's germline CDR1 is SQVTM and CDR2 ANQGSEA. The length of the CDR3 is 11 residues. Trimming pared 7 bases from V and 4 bases from J, leaving 10 bases between. DNA of the CDR3: TGCAGCGCTGACGGGGCCACTGAAGCTTTCTTT. It codes for CSADGATEAFF.

This chain connects TRBV6-2 or TRBV6-3 to TRBJ2-1, with no clear D. V was clipped by 5 bases and J by 4 bases, with 18 bases between them. Germline V gene data show CDR1 as MNHEY and CDR2 as SVGEGT. The CDR3 spans 16 residues. The CDR3, as DNA: TGTGCCAGCAGTGGCACCGGGCACGAGGTTTACAATGAGCAGTTCTTC. Its protein is CASSGTGHEVYNEQFF.

The V gene is TRBV18, the J gene TRBJ2-7; D might be TRBD1 (5 bases). From germline, CDR1 is KGHSH and CDR2 LQKENI. The CDR3 is 18 amino acids. V was trimmed by 2 bases and J by 4 bases, leaving 24 bases between them. Written as DNA, the CDR3 is TGTGCCAGCTCACCAACCGAGAGGTGGCAGGGCAGTTGGTACGAGCAGTACTTC. Amino acids: CASSPTERWQGSWYEQYF.

This CDR3 is CASSQEGLLSSYEQYF. In DNA, the CDR3 is TGTGCCAGCAGCCAAGAAGGACTCCTAAGCTCCTACGAGCAGTACTTC. The chain carries TRBV3-1 (or the pseudogene TRBV3-2) and TRBJ2-7, with a possible D match to TRBD2 (5 bases). Germline CDR1 is LGHDT and CDR2 is YNNKEL (reference sequence). The CDR3 runs 16 residues. Deletions cut 0 bases from V and 0 bases from J, with 12 bases between.

The gene calls are TRBV7-2 and TRBJ2-7; possibly TRBD1 or TRBD2 for D (5 bases each). V lost 1 base and J 4 bases, leaving 17 bases between the germline ends. Per the germline V gene, CDR1 is SGHTA and CDR2 is FQGNSA. CDR3 size: 16 residues. The CDR3 is CASSLESGTGFYEQYF. The CDR3 DNA reads as TGTGCCAGCAGCTTAGAGTCCGGGACGGGATTTTACGAGCAGTACTTC.

The chain uses TRBV3-1 (or the pseudogene TRBV3-2) and TRBJ1-3; D is perhaps TRBD1 (5 bases). Germline V lookup: CDR1 LGHDT, CDR2 YNNKEL (reference sequence). V was shortened by 4 bases and J by 4 bases, with 14 bases between the two germline ends. The CDR3 extends over 15 amino acids. The CDR3 loop is CASSRWGGSGNTIYF. CDR3 nucleotide sequence: TGTGCCAGCAGCCGCTGGGGGGGATCCGGAAACACCATATATTTT.

This clone was found once. This chain uses TRBV4-1 with TRBJ1-5; a possible D gene is TRBD1 (6 bases). V lost 3 bases and J 2 bases, leaving 17 bases between the germline ends. The CDR3 is 17 residues long. From germline, CDR1 is MGHRA and CDR2 YSYEKL. CDR3 protein: CASSHRPRGYGNQPQHF. Here the CDR3 DNA reads TGCGCCAGCAGCCACCGACCGAGGGGGTATGGCAATCAGCCCCAGCATTTT.

The gene calls are TRBV6-6 and TRBJ1-6; D not certain. Per germline, CDR1 MNHNY and CDR2 SVGAGI (reference sequence). This CDR3 has 18 amino acids. V lost 6 bases and J 0 bases, leaving 18 bases between the germline ends. In nucleotides, the CDR3 is TGTGCCAGCAGACGATCTGGGAGAGGGAGCTCCTATAATTCACCCCTCCACTTT. Amino acid sequence: CASRRSGRGSSYNSPLHF.

The V call is TRBV11-3, the J call TRBJ2-7, with 13 nucleotides matching TRBD2. Germline V CDR1 and CDR2: SGHNT, YENEEA. Losses at the gene ends were 3 bases for V and 11 bases for J; bases not matched to a gene: 10. This CDR3 has 15 residues. CDR3 loop: CASSLGTSGIVGKYF. CDR3 DNA sequence: TGTGCCAGCAGCTTGGGGACTAGCGGGATAGTGGGAAAGTACTTC.

As regards this clone: This same CDR3 is encoded by further DNA sequences in the sample. V gene TRBV27 combines with J gene TRBJ2-7; D unclear. The germline gives CDR1 MNHEY, CDR2 SMNVEV (reference sequence). Trimming removed 6 bases at V and 3 bases at J, with 6 bases between. This CDR3 has 11 residues. CDR3 region: CASSSSYEQYF. CDR3 nucleotide sequence: TGTGCCAGCAGCTCCAGCTACGAGCAGTACTTC.

The chain recombines TRBV6-5 with TRBJ2-7, with TRBD1 matching over 9 bases. The CDR3 runs 14 residues. Trimming at V came to 8 bases and at J to 6 bases, leaving 11 bases not matched to a gene. Germline values: CDR1 MNHEY, CDR2 SVGAGI. The CDR3 protein is CASATGGSISEQYF. CDR3 DNA sequence: TGTGCCAGCGCAACAGGGGGCTCGATCTCCGAGCAGTACTTC.

This chain connects TRBV4-3 to TRBJ2-1, with 10 positions matching TRBD2. The germline V gene has CDR1 LGHNA and CDR2 YSLEER. The CDR3 consists of 17 residues. The V segment lost 0 bases and the J segment 7 bases; nucleotides outside the gene matches: 9. CDR3 in amino acids: CASSQEIAGGPTNEQFF. In DNA form, the CDR3 reads TGCGCCAGCAGCCAAGAAATAGCGGGGGGCCCTACGAATGAGCAGTTCTTC.

The gene calls are TRBV4-1 and TRBJ2-7, with 9 bases lining up with TRBD2. V lost 1 base, J lost 3 bases, and 1 base stayed unmatched. Germline lookup yields CDR1 MGHRA and CDR2 YSYEKL. The CDR3 totals 14 residues. The CDR3 region has the DNA TGCGCCAGCAGCCAAGGCGGGGGGGGCTACGAGCAGTACTTC. Encoded protein: CASSQGGGGYEQYF.

V gene TRBV5-1 combines with J gene TRBJ1-1; D is unclear. The V end was cut by 4 bases, the J end by 8 bases, with 15 bases between. The germline V gene has CDR1 SGHRS and CDR2 YFSETQ. The CDR3 covers 13 residues. CDR3 sequence: CASSPTDLLEAFF. In nucleotides, the CDR3 is TGCGCCAGCAGCCCGACGGACTTATTGGAAGCTTTCTTT.

This chain joins TRBV27 and TRBJ2-2; the D call may be TRBD1 or TRBD2 (6 bases each). The ends were cut back, 6 bases at V and 7 bases at J, with 15 bases in the middle. Germline V gene sequence: CDR1 MNHEY, CDR2 SMNVEV (reference sequence). The length of the CDR3 is 14 residues. This chain's CDR3 is CASRTGALDGELFF. CDR3 DNA sequence: TGTGCCAGCAGAACGGGGGCCCTCGACGGGGAGCTGTTTTTT.